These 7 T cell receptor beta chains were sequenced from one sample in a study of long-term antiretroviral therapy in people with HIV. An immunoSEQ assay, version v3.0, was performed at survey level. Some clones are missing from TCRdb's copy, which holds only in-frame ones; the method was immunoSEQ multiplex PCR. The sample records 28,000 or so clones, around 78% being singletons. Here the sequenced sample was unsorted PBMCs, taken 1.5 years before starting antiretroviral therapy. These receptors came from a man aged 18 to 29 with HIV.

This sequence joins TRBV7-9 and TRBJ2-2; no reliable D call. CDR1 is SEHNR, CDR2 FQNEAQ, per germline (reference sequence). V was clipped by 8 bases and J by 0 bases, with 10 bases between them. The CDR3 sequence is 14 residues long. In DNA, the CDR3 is TGTGCCAGCCCCAGGCAGGCGAACACCGGGGAGCTGTTTTTT. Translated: CASPRQANTGELFF.

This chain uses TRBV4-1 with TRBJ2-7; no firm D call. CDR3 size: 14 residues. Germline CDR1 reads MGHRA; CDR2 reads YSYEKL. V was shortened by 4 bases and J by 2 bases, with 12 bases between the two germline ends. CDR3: CASSPRSGAYEQYF. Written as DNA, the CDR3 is TGCGCCAGCAGCCCCCGTTCAGGAGCCTACGAGCAGTACTTC.

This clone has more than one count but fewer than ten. DNA of the CDR3: TGTGCCAGCAGCCCCGGGAACTCTGGGGCCAACGTCCTGACTTTC. Translated: CASSPGNSGANVLTF. J is TRBJ2-6 and V is TRBV5-6, with D perhaps matching TRBD2 (5 bases). Germline CDR1 is SGHDT and CDR2 is YYEEEE. CDR3 length: 15 amino acids. The V gene lost 4 bases and the J gene lost 0 bases, with 8 bases spanning the gap.

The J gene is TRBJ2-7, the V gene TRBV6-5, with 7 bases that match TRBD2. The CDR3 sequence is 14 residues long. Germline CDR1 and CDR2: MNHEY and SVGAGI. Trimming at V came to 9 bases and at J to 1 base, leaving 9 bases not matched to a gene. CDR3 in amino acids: CASFGGGPSYEQYF. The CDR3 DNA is TGTGCCAGTTTCGGCGGGGGACCGTCCTACGAGCAGTACTTC.

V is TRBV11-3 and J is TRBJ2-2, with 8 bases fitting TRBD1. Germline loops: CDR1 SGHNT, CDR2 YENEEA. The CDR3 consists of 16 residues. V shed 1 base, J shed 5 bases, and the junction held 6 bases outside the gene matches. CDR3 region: CASSLALQGATGELFF. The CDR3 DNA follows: TGTGCCAGCAGCTTAGCCTTGCAGGGGGCTACCGGGGAGCTGTTTTTT.

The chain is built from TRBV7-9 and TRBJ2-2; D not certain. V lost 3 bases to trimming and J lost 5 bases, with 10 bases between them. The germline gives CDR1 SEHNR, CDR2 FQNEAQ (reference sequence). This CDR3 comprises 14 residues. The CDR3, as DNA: TGTGCCAGCAGCTTTGGAACATCGACCGGGGAGCTGTTTTTT. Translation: CASSFGTSTGELFF.

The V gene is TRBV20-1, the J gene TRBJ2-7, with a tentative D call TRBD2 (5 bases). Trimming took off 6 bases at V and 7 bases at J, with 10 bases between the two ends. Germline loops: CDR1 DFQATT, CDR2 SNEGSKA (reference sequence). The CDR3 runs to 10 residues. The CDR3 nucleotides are TGCAGTGCGAGTTGGGAGGAGCAGTACTTC. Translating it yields CSASWEEQYF.